This T cell receptor (beta chain) stems from a study of blood T cell repertoires in COVID-19. Study at large: PBMCs, B-cell-depleted T cells, or T cells were the source of the cDNA or gDNA that made up the material.

The repertoire was sequenced with immunoSEQ multiplex PCR; TCRdb's copy has only in-frame clones and lacks some. The data hold 260,000 or so clones, with over 70% observed a single time. Trimming took 4 bases from V and 6 from J, leaving 16 bases between them. The CDR3 is 15 amino acids. Germline CDR1 MNHEY, CDR2 SVGAGI. Sequenced: peripheral blood. This sequence was found in a human donor in a cohort sampled during active COVID-19. This chain uses TRBV6-5 with TRBJ1-5; D is undetermined. CDR3 region: CASSSVAEAGQPQHF. The CDR3 DNA reads as TGTGCCAGCAGTTCGGTCGCGGAGGCGGGTCAGCCCCAGCATTTT.